This is a list of T cell receptor beta chains from one sample in a study of blood T cell repertoires in COVID-19. TCRdb keeps only in-frame clones here, not all; method: immunoSEQ multiplex PCR. The sample has some 320,000 clones, approximately 85% seen once; the top ten hold approximately 7.5%. The sample comprised peripheral blood. These receptors originate from a human donor in a cohort sampled during active COVID-19. Each CDR3 is given with its conserved first and last residue. Each record gives: clone size, V gene, J gene, D gene, CDR3 protein, CDR3 DNA. The D gene is left open where the match is weak. Clone size is shown for a subset of rows, as once, few, many or a class of expanded clone.

clone_size: -; v_call: TRBV2; j_call: TRBJ1-2; d_call: -; cdr3_aa: CASSEEVLYGYTF; cdr3_nt: TGTGCCAGCAGTGAGGAGGTCCTCTATGGCTACACCTTC
clone_size: -; v_call: TRBV29-1; j_call: TRBJ1-4; d_call: -; cdr3_aa: CSVDLTGDEKLFF; cdr3_nt: TGCAGCGTTGATCTAACAGGAGATGAAAAACTGTTTTTT
clone_size: -; v_call: TRBV5-1; j_call: TRBJ2-2; d_call: TRBD2; cdr3_aa: CARGRRGGGINTGELFF; cdr3_nt: TGCGCCAGGGGCCGCCGGGGCGGGGGGATAAACACCGGGGAGCTGTTTTTT
clone_size: -; v_call: TRBV27; j_call: TRBJ2-7; d_call: -; cdr3_aa: CASSLSVTDYEQYF; cdr3_nt: TGTGCCAGCAGTTTATCAGTGACAGACTACGAGCAGTACTTC
clone_size: -; v_call: TRBV7-2; j_call: TRBJ1-2; d_call: -; cdr3_aa: CASSPNRRNGYTF; cdr3_nt: TGTGCCAGCAGCCCCAACAGAAGGAATGGCTACACCTTC
clone_size: -; v_call: TRBV12-3/TRBV12-4; j_call: TRBJ1-4; d_call: -; cdr3_aa: CASSYSREKLFF; cdr3_nt: TGTGCCAGCAGTTACTCCAGGGAAAAACTGTTTTTT
clone_size: -; v_call: TRBV9; j_call: TRBJ2-7; d_call: -; cdr3_aa: CASSPGGSESSYEQYF; cdr3_nt: TGTGCCAGCAGCCCCGGAGGGTCCGAGAGCTCCTACGAGCAGTACTTC
clone_size: -; v_call: TRBV7-2; j_call: TRBJ2-3; d_call: TRBD2; cdr3_aa: CASSPAGEDTQYF; cdr3_nt: TGTGCCAGCAGCCCCGCGGGGGAAGATACGCAGTATTTT
clone_size: -; v_call: TRBV24-1; j_call: TRBJ1-2; d_call: -; cdr3_aa: CATSETPGVGELANYGYTF; cdr3_nt: TGTGCCACCAGTGAAACCCCAGGGGTCGGAGAACTTGCAAACTATGGCTACACCTTC
clone_size: -; v_call: TRBV7-2; j_call: TRBJ2-3; d_call: TRBD2; cdr3_aa: CASSLGSGGLSDTQYF; cdr3_nt: TGTGCCAGCAGCTTAGGTAGCGGGGGCCTCTCAGATACGCAGTATTTT
clone_size: -; v_call: TRBV9; j_call: TRBJ2-6; d_call: -; cdr3_aa: CASSPSRGAPGANVLTF; cdr3_nt: TGTGCCAGCAGCCCCAGCCGGGGGGCGCCTGGGGCCAACGTCCTGACTTTC
clone_size: -; v_call: TRBV7-3; j_call: TRBJ2-3; d_call: -; cdr3_aa: CASSASGEVTDTQYF; cdr3_nt: TGTGCCAGCAGCGCCTCGGGGGAGGTCACAGATACGCAGTATTTT
clone_size: -; v_call: TRBV18; j_call: TRBJ1-5; d_call: -; cdr3_aa: CASSPQLHRELIQPQHF; cdr3_nt: TGTGCCAGCTCACCACAACTACACAGGGAGTTAATCCAGCCCCAGCATTTT
clone_size: -; v_call: TRBV19; j_call: TRBJ1-1; d_call: TRBD1; cdr3_aa: CASSIFGRGQGNPAFF; cdr3_nt: TGTGCCAGTAGTATTTTTGGTCGAGGACAGGGTAATCCGGCTTTCTTT
clone_size: -; v_call: TRBV6-5; j_call: TRBJ2-7; d_call: TRBD1; cdr3_aa: CASRSPGQGAVEQYF; cdr3_nt: TGTGCCAGCAGGTCGCCGGGACAGGGGGCGGTTGAGCAGTACTTC
clone_size: -; v_call: TRBV27; j_call: TRBJ1-4; d_call: -; cdr3_aa: CASSPRFSTNEKLFF; cdr3_nt: TGTGCCAGCAGCCCCCGGTTTTCTACTAATGAAAAACTGTTTTTT
clone_size: -; v_call: TRBV19; j_call: TRBJ1-5; d_call: TRBD1; cdr3_aa: CASIPGQVGQPQHF; cdr3_nt: TGTGCCAGCATCCCAGGACAGGTGGGGCAGCCCCAGCATTTT
clone_size: -; v_call: TRBV15; j_call: TRBJ1-5; d_call: -; cdr3_aa: CATSRATGGGQPQHF; cdr3_nt: TGTGCCACCAGCAGGGCGACAGGTGGTGGTCAGCCCCAGCATTTT
clone_size: -; v_call: TRBV7-2; j_call: TRBJ1-1; d_call: -; cdr3_aa: CASSLAGGGRNTEAFF; cdr3_nt: TGTGCCAGCAGCTTAGCTGGGGGGGGCCGAAACACTGAAGCTTTCTTT
clone_size: -; v_call: TRBV9; j_call: TRBJ2-2; d_call: TRBD1; cdr3_aa: CASSDRGTTGELFF; cdr3_nt: TGTGCCAGCAGCGACAGGGGGACGACCGGGGAGCTGTTTTTT
clone_size: few; v_call: TRBV7-8; j_call: TRBJ1-6; d_call: TRBD1; cdr3_aa: CASSSGGYNSPLHF; cdr3_nt: TGTGCCAGCAGCTCAGGGGGCTATAATTCACCCCTCCACTTT